This is a list of T cell receptor beta chains from one sample in a study of T cell changes during pregnancy in multiple sclerosis. Clones were read by immunoSEQ multiplex PCR, and TCRdb kept only the in-frame ones, dropping some. The repertoire includes some 8,700 clones, 87% of them detected once, and 5% to 5.5% sits in the top ten. Sequences were derived from CD8+ T cells from peripheral blood mononuclear cells, sampled in the first trimester of pregnancy. The receptors were gathered from a female donor in good health, enrolled as a control in a pregnancy study. Both conserved end residues are part of each CDR3. The D gene is left open where the match is weak. A clone size is listed for some rows: how often the clone was seen (once, few, many), or a class if it is expanded.

14	TRBD1	TRBV4-1	once	TRBJ1-2	CASSHQGVDYGYTF	TGCGCCAGCAGCCACCAGGGGGTCGACTATGGCTACACCTTC
15	TRBD2	TRBV27	-	TRBJ2-7	CASSLSGSPTYEQYF	TGTGCCAGCAGTCTAAGCGGGAGTCCGACCTACGAGCAGTACTTC
17	TRBD2	TRBV28	-	TRBJ2-1	CATNLAGGLNSYNEQFF	TGTGCCACCAACCTAGCGGGGGGGCTTAACTCCTACAATGAGCAGTTCTTC
14	TRBD1	TRBV29-1	once	TRBJ2-2	CSHRGQGDTGELFF	TGCAGCCACAGAGGACAGGGGGACACCGGGGAGCTGTTTTTT
14	-	TRBV15	-	TRBJ2-5	CATSRRAPGETQYF	TGTGCCACCTCCCGGAGGGCCCCGGGGGAGACCCAGTACTTC
16	TRBD2	TRBV4-3	-	TRBJ2-3	CASSHSIAGELDTQYF	TGCGCCAGCAGCCATTCAATAGCGGGAGAATTGGATACGCAGTATTTT
17	-	TRBV10-3	-	TRBJ2-3	CAISEPRGVIGTDTQYF	TGTGCCATCAGTGAACCTCGGGGAGTTATTGGCACAGATACGCAGTATTTT
16	TRBD2	TRBV28	medium-sized	TRBJ2-7	CATLTLKRGGPHEQYF	TGTGCCACCCTTACTCTCAAGCGGGGGGGCCCCCACGAGCAGTACTTC
14	TRBD2	TRBV6-4	once	TRBJ2-3	CASSPGLDTDTQYF	TGTGCCAGCAGCCCGGGACTAGACACAGATACGCAGTATTTT
12	TRBD1	TRBV19	-	TRBJ1-2	CASKRGPYGYTF	TGTGCCAGTAAAAGGGGGCCCTATGGCTACACCTTC
18	TRBD1	TRBV11-2	-	TRBJ1-2	CASSLDLSRGRTGGGYTF	TGTGCCAGCAGCTTAGATTTATCCAGGGGGAGGACCGGAGGTGGCTACACCTTC
12	-	TRBV19	-	TRBJ2-1	CASRRGYNEQFF	TGTGCCAGTAGAAGGGGTTACAATGAGCAGTTCTTC
12	-	TRBV28	-	TRBJ2-3	CASSPSIDTQYF	TGTGCCAGCAGTCCTAGTATAGATACGCAGTATTTT
14	-	TRBV7-2	-	TRBJ2-7	CASGAFGPTYEQYF	TGTGCCAGCGGAGCCTTTGGTCCCACCTACGAGCAGTACTTC
12	-	TRBV27	-	TRBJ2-1	CASSLYNNEQFF	TGTGCCAGCAGTTTATACAACAATGAGCAGTTCTTC
13	TRBD2	TRBV9	-	TRBJ2-3	CASAGGQTDTQYF	TGTGCCAGCGCGGGGGGGCAAACAGATACGCAGTATTTT